Shown below are 9 T cell receptor beta chains from a single sample sequenced in a study of T-cell reconstitution after alpha-beta-depleted transplantation in children. The authors prepared the TCRbeta library with unique molecular identifiers. Each CDR3 protein gets one entry after TCRdb re-called the PCR reads with MiXCR. The data contain some 400,000 distinct CDR3 sequences, just over 20% of them singletons. The source material was PBMCs from the stem cell graft donor, sampled from the stem cell graft. All receptors derive from a human donor who donated a stem cell graft to a child with acute myeloid leukemia.

As to this clonotype: One junction end does not reproduce the germline sequence, and a read error may be involved. The CDR3 here is CATSDQGDLSGAYVLTF. DNA of the CDR3: TGTGCCACCAGTGATCAGGGGGACCTCTCTGGGGCCTACGTCCTGACTTTC. V is TRBV24-1 and J is TRBJ2-6; 7 bases align to TRBD1. Per germline, CDR1 KGHDR and CDR2 SFDVKD. The CDR3 extends over 17 amino acids.

This chain connects TRBV20-1 to TRBJ2-7; 8 bases fit TRBD2. The CDR3 contains 16 residues. Losses at the gene ends were 1 base for V and 5 bases for J; bases not matched to a gene: 13. CDR1 is DFQATT and CDR2 is SNEGSKA in the germline V gene (reference sequence). The CDR3 DNA follows: TGCAGTGCTAGAGTCCACCTGGGGACTAGGTCCCACGAGCAGTACTTC. Translation: CSARVHLGTRSHEQYF.

This rearrangement joins TRBV7-2 to TRBJ2-1; no clear D. CDR1 and CDR2 (germline): SGHTA, FQGNSA. CDR3 length: 13 amino acids. V gave up 1 base and J gave up 3 bases, with 4 bases separating them. CDR3: CASSLDFYNEQFF. The CDR3 region has the DNA TGTGCCAGCAGCTTAGACTTCTACAATGAGCAGTTCTTC.

The CDR3, as DNA: TGTGCCAGCAGTGACAGATCTCCTTACAATGAGCAGTTCTTC. The encoded protein is CASSDRSPYNEQFF. V is TRBV6-2 or TRBV6-3 and J is TRBJ2-1; TRBD1 might be the D (5 bases). This CDR3 is 14 amino acids long. Between the trimmed V and J ends, which lost 5 bases and 4 bases, there was a span of 12 bases. CDR1 and CDR2 (germline): MNHEY, SVGEGT.

The table lists this clonotype with many counts. The rearrangement joins TRBV20-1 to TRBJ2-5, with 9 bases lining up with TRBD1. The CDR3 totals 14 residues. V dropped 7 bases and J dropped 3; count of bases not matched to a gene: 9. The germline V gene encodes CDR1 DFQATT and CDR2 SNEGSKA (reference sequence). CDR3 coding DNA: TGCAGTGTCTACGGACAGGGGTTTGAAGAGACCCAGTACTTC. This sequence encodes CSVYGQGFEETQYF.

This clonotype was recorded at least ten times. The chain is built from TRBV12-3 or TRBV12-4 and TRBJ1-2; unclear D gene. V gave up 3 bases and J gave up 4 bases, with 9 bases separating them. The CDR3 is made up of 13 amino acids. As DNA, the CDR3 is TGTGCCAGCAGTTTCTCTAGTGGCTATGGCTACACCTTC. Protein product: CASSFSSGYGYTF.

This clonotype showed up many times. The rearrangement links TRBV5-1 to TRBJ2-1; a possible D gene is TRBD2 (5 bases). Trimming pared 0 bases from V and 7 bases from J, leaving 8 bases between. This CDR3 has 13 residues. The germline gives CDR1 SGHRS, CDR2 YFSETQ. CDR3 protein: CASSLGTGNEQFF. CDR3 in DNA: TGCGCCAGCAGCTTGGGGACTGGGAATGAGCAGTTCTTC. Supplemented by reference TRBV5-1 and TRBJ2-1, the full variable domain reads KAGVTQTPRYLIKTRGQQVTLSCSPISGHRSVSWYQQTPGQGLQFLFEYFSETQRNKGNFPGRFSGRQFSNSRSEMNVSTLELGDSALYLCASSLGTGNEQFFGPGTRLTVL.

This clonotype was recorded at least ten times. At one end the junction does not follow the germline gene, possibly because of a read error. The chain combines TRBV20-1 with TRBJ2-3, with TRBD2 as a possible D gene (6 bases). The germline V gene has CDR1 DFQATT and CDR2 SNEGSKA (reference sequence). This CDR3 is 15 amino acids long. The CDR3 DNA reads TGCAGTGCTGGAGACGGGACTTCCCAGGGCGATACGCAGTATTTT. Translated, it gives CSAGDGTSQGDTQYF.

The chain couples TRBV7-2 to TRBJ2-1, with 8 nucleotides matching TRBD2. The germline CDR1 and CDR2 sequences are SGHTA and FQGNSA. J lost 9 bases, V lost 6 bases, and 13 bases had no gene match. This CDR3 is 15 amino acids long. CDR3 in DNA: TGTGCCAGCAGTATCGTTGGTAGCGGGATGGGTGAGCAGTTCTTC. Amino acid sequence: CASSIVGSGMGEQFF.